Listed below are T cell receptor beta chains from one sample, sequenced in a study of regulatory T cells in long-lasting Graves disease. A single record per CDR3 protein comes from TCRdb applying MiXCR to the multiplex PCR reads. The profile shows hundreds of thousands of distinct CDR3 sequences, 15% to 20% of them singletons. This same sample was also part of a study on T cells in Graves' hyperthyroidism and ophthalmopathy.

Source: peripheral blood mononuclear cells (PBMCs), taken at new diagnosis, from a patient treated with antithyroid drugs. The receptors originated from a man younger than 35 with Graves disease. CDR3s include the opening cysteine and the closing phenylalanine or tryptophan. D genes are given only for firm matches. Clone size is given for some rows only: seen once, a few or many times, or a class if the clone is expanded.

J gene	V gene	D gene	clone size	CDR3 protein	CDR3 DNA
TRBJ2-2	TRBV6-5	-	-	CASSYFGGVAGELFF	TGTGCCAGCAGTTACTTCGGCGGGGTAGCCGGGGAGCTGTTTTTT
TRBJ2-6	TRBV29-1	-	-	CSVDGSSGANVLTF	TGCAGCGTAGATGGAAGCTCTGGGGCCAACGTCCTGACTTTC
TRBJ2-4	TRBV2	-	many	CASSDDNIQYF	TGTGCCAGCAGTGATGATAACATTCAGTACTTC
TRBJ2-3	TRBV28	-	many	CAAGLVNTQYF	TGTGCCGCCGGCCTGGTGAATACGCAGTATTTT
TRBJ2-3	TRBV4-2	TRBD1	-	CASSQEGGADTQYF	TGTGCCAGCAGCCAAGAAGGGGGCGCGGATACGCAGTATTTT
TRBJ2-7	TRBV5-1	-	many	CASSLKAPFYEQYF	TGCGCCAGCAGCTTGAAGGCCCCGTTCTACGAGCAGTACTTC
TRBJ2-5	TRBV3-1	TRBD2	few	CASSQDHGTSAVETQYF	TGTGCCAGCAGCCAAGACCACGGGACTAGCGCCGTAGAGACCCAGTACTTC
TRBJ2-7	TRBV2	-	many	CASTREGGLYEQYF	TGTGCCAGCACTAGAGAAGGGGGATTGTACGAGCAGTACTTC
TRBJ2-7	TRBV28	-	many	CASSPPGAVNEQYF	TGTGCCAGCAGTCCCCCCGGGGCTGTAAACGAGCAGTACTTC
TRBJ1-1	TRBV2	-	many	CASSGGIRVTEAFF	TGTGCCAGCAGCGGAGGGATTCGGGTCACTGAAGCTTTCTTT
TRBJ2-7	TRBV19	-	-	CASSGAGAAVYEQYF	TGTGCCAGTAGTGGGGCTGGGGCAGCCGTCTACGAGCAGTACTTC
TRBJ2-7	TRBV3-1	-	many	CASSQEVVGLPYEQYF	TGTGCCAGCAGCCAAGAAGTGGTGGGGTTACCCTACGAGCAGTACTTC
TRBJ2-1	TRBV5-4	-	few	CASSASTTGLDEQFF	TGTGCCAGCAGCGCAAGCACCACAGGTTTGGATGAGCAGTTCTTC
TRBJ1-5	TRBV5-8	TRBD1	-	CASSTGQGSNQPQHF	TGTGCCAGCAGCACTGGACAGGGTAGCAATCAGCCCCAGCATTTT
TRBJ2-1	TRBV30	TRBD2	few	CAWKGLAGRHEQFF	TGTGCCTGGAAGGGACTAGCGGGACGACATGAGCAGTTCTTC
TRBJ2-1	TRBV12-3/TRBV12-4	TRBD2	many	CASSLILAGEDEQFF	TGTGCCAGCAGTTTAATCCTAGCGGGAGAAGATGAGCAGTTCTTC
TRBJ1-2	TRBV12-3/TRBV12-4	-	-	CASSFRGGGDYGYTF	TGTGCCAGCAGTTTCCGCGGCGGGGGGGACTATGGCTACACCTTC
TRBJ1-3	TRBV6-5	-	many	CASSYGGRGGNTIYF	TGTGCCAGCAGTTACGGGGGGCGCGGAGGAAACACCATATATTTT
TRBJ1-1	TRBV10-3	-	many	CAISDRGTNTEAFF	TGTGCCATCAGTGATCGGGGGACGAACACTGAAGCTTTCTTT
TRBJ1-2	TRBV7-2	TRBD1	-	CASSLPGQGGDGYTF	TGTGCCAGCAGCTTACCCGGACAGGGAGGGGATGGCTACACCTTC
TRBJ1-3	TRBV2	-	many	CASRETGSSSGNTIYF	TGTGCCAGCAGGGAGACAGGATCTAGCTCTGGAAACACCATATATTTT
TRBJ1-1	TRBV3-1	-	-	CASSQVGKGKNTEAFF	TGTGCCAGCAGCCAAGTGGGTAAGGGTAAGAACACTGAAGCTTTCTTT
TRBJ2-3	TRBV28	-	many	CASSLGGEGTDTQYF	TGTGCCAGCAGTTTGGGGGGAGAGGGGACAGATACGCAGTATTTT
TRBJ2-1	TRBV5-1	-	many	CASSSTRRGYNEQFF	TGTGCCAGCAGCTCGACTAGAAGGGGCTACAATGAGCAGTTCTTC
TRBJ1-6	TRBV6-2/TRBV6-3	-	few	CASSQVTNSPLHF	TGTGCCAGCAGTCAAGTTACGAATTCACCCCTCCACTTT
TRBJ2-1	TRBV5-4	-	few	CASTQGGGRSSYNEQFF	TGTGCCAGCACACAAGGGGGGGGAAGGAGCTCCTACAATGAGCAGTTCTTC
TRBJ2-1	TRBV5-1	TRBD2	-	CVSSFQNLRGGNEQFF	TGCGTCAGCAGCTTTCAGAACCTCCGGGGGGGGAATGAGCAGTTCTTC
TRBJ1-6	TRBV7-3	-	-	CATTGENSPLHF	TGTGCCACCACGGGGGAAAATTCACCCCTCCACTTT
TRBJ2-1	TRBV12-3/TRBV12-4	TRBD1	many	CASSLAAGGINEQFF	TGTGCCAGCAGTTTAGCGGCAGGGGGCATCAATGAGCAGTTCTTC